This TCR beta chain came from a study of T-cell reconstitution after alpha-beta-depleted transplantation in children. The sample holds many counts of this clonotype. Using unique molecular identifiers, the investigators prepared the TCRbeta library. TCRdb reprocessed the PCR reads via MiXCR and lists one record per CDR3 protein. The table shows hundreds of thousands of distinct CDR3 sequences, with over 15% occurring only once. V lost 3 bases and J lost 4; bases outside the gene matches: 9. This CDR3 is 16 amino acids long. CDR1 is DFQATT, CDR2 SNEGSKA, per germline (reference sequence). The source is a human donor who donated a stem cell graft to a child with acute myeloid leukemia. The sequencing used PBMCs from the stem cell graft donor, collected from the stem cell graft. This rearrangement joins TRBV20-1 to TRBJ1-6; 7 positions agree with TRBD1. The CDR3 protein is CSARHSRDSYNSPLHF. In DNA form, the CDR3 reads TGCAGTGCTAGGCACTCTCGGGACAGTTATAATTCACCCCTCCACTTT.